The sample holds a few counts of the clone carrying this TCR beta chain. This record comes from a study of blood T cell repertoires in COVID-19. For the study at large: Researchers got acute and convalescent COVID-19 samples from the United States, Italy and Spain. Nucleic acid was either cDNA or gDNA, and it came from T cells, B-cell-depleted T cells, or PBMCs.

V shed 2 bases and J 0 bases; nucleotides not matched to a gene: 11. This CDR3 has 18 amino acids. Germline CDR1 reads MDHEN; CDR2 reads SYDVKM. Method: immunoSEQ multiplex PCR; TCRdb's copy keeps in-frame clones and lacks some. The repertoire has about 170,000 clones, 79% of them found once; the top ten carry roughly 20%. Clinical history as reported by participants underpinned cohort assignment. The TCR was taken from a woman aged 70-85 years in a cohort exposed to, infected with or recovered from COVID-19 (not recorded which). Source material: PBMCs or T cells enriched from blood (not recorded which). The chain combines TRBV28 with TRBJ2-3; 7 bases map to TRBD1. The DNA of the CDR3 is TGTGCCAGCAGTTTAAGGACAGGATACCTACGTAGCACAGATACGCAGTATTTT. Protein sequence: CASSLRTGYLRSTDTQYF.